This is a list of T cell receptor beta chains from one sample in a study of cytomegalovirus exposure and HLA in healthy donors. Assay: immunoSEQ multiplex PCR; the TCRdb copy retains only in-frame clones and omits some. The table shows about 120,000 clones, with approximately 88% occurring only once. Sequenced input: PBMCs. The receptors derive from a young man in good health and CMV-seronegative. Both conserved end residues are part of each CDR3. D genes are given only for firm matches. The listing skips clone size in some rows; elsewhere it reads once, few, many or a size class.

CASSQRRAGGRTDTQYF,TGCGCCAGCAGTCAAAGGAGAGCGGGAGGGCGCACAGATACGCAGTATTTT,few,TRBV4-1,TRBJ2-3,TRBD2
CASSPGQGVSYEQYF,TGCGCCAGCAGCCCGGGACAGGGGGTCTCCTACGAGCAGTACTTC,once,TRBV4-1,TRBJ2-7,TRBD1
CASSQRGADRGDEAFF,TGTGCCAGCAGCCAAAGAGGTGCGGACAGGGGCGACGAAGCTTTCTTT,NA,TRBV4-2,TRBJ1-1,TRBD1
CAGDRGNTEAFF,TGTGCCGGGGACAGGGGGAACACTGAAGCTTTCTTT,once,TRBV30,TRBJ1-1,TRBD1
CASSILVQETQYF,TGTGCCAGTAGTATATTAGTTCAAGAGACCCAGTACTTC,NA,TRBV19,TRBJ2-5,NA
CAIRRTGNTEAFF,TGTGCCATCAGACGGACAGGGAACACTGAAGCTTTCTTT,NA,TRBV10-3,TRBJ1-1,TRBD1
CASSMRTSGGGDEQFF,TGTGCCAGTAGTATGAGGACTAGCGGGGGCGGGGATGAGCAGTTCTTC,NA,TRBV19,TRBJ2-1,TRBD2
CASSLTGAYQPQHF,TGTGCCAGCAGTTTGACAGGGGCTTATCAGCCCCAGCATTTT,NA,TRBV27,TRBJ1-5,TRBD1
CASSLELLRQGLGGNTIYF,TGCGCCAGCAGCTTGGAGTTGTTGAGACAGGGGCTCGGTGGAAACACCATATATTTT,NA,TRBV5-1,TRBJ1-3,TRBD1
CASSRQSMVATGELFF,TGTGCCAGCAGCCGACAGTCGATGGTGGCCACCGGGGAGCTGTTTTTT,NA,TRBV7-2,TRBJ2-2,NA
CACQWTGTYNSPLHF,TGTGCCTGCCAATGGACAGGTACCTATAATTCACCCCTCCACTTT,NA,TRBV30,TRBJ1-6,TRBD1
CASRAGEQFF,TGTGCCAGCAGGGCAGGTGAGCAGTTCTTC,once,TRBV28,TRBJ2-1,NA
CASSHIRVTGEKFF,TGCGCCAGCAGTCATATAAGGGTCACGGGAGAAAAGTTCTTC,few,TRBV23-1,TRBJ2-1,NA
CASSEGARYGYTF,TGTGCCAGCAGTGAAGGGGCCCGCTATGGCTACACCTTC,NA,TRBV25-1,TRBJ1-2,NA
CASSARQGFGTDTQYF,TGTGCCAGCAGCGCGAGACAGGGATTTGGAACAGATACGCAGTATTTT,NA,TRBV11-3,TRBJ2-3,TRBD1
CASSAPSGSGNGELFF,TGCGCCAGCAGCGCACCTAGCGGGAGTGGCAACGGGGAGCTGTTTTTT,NA,TRBV4-1,TRBJ2-2,TRBD2
CASSEIGGFQPQHF,TGTGCCAGCAGTGAAATTGGCGGTTTCCAGCCCCAGCATTTT,NA,TRBV2,TRBJ1-5,NA
CASSPGLSSYNEQFF,TGTGCCAGCAGCCCCGGACTCTCCTCCTACAATGAGCAGTTCTTC,NA,TRBV7-7,TRBJ2-1,NA
CASRPSTGTYEQYF,TGTGCCAGCAGACCTTCGACAGGAACCTACGAGCAGTACTTC,NA,TRBV6-1,TRBJ2-7,NA
CASSSGLAGGPGFNEQFF,TGTGCCAGCAGCTCGGGACTAGCGGGAGGGCCTGGATTCAATGAGCAGTTCTTC,NA,TRBV11-3,TRBJ2-1,TRBD2
CASSHRLDRPYQETQYF,TGCGCCAGCAGCCACAGATTAGACAGGCCATACCAAGAGACCCAGTACTTC,NA,TRBV5-1,TRBJ2-5,NA
CASSRWGDRGSNGYGYTF,TGCGCCAGCAGTCGTTGGGGGGACAGGGGATCAAATGGGTATGGCTACACCTTC,NA,TRBV23-1,TRBJ1-2,TRBD1